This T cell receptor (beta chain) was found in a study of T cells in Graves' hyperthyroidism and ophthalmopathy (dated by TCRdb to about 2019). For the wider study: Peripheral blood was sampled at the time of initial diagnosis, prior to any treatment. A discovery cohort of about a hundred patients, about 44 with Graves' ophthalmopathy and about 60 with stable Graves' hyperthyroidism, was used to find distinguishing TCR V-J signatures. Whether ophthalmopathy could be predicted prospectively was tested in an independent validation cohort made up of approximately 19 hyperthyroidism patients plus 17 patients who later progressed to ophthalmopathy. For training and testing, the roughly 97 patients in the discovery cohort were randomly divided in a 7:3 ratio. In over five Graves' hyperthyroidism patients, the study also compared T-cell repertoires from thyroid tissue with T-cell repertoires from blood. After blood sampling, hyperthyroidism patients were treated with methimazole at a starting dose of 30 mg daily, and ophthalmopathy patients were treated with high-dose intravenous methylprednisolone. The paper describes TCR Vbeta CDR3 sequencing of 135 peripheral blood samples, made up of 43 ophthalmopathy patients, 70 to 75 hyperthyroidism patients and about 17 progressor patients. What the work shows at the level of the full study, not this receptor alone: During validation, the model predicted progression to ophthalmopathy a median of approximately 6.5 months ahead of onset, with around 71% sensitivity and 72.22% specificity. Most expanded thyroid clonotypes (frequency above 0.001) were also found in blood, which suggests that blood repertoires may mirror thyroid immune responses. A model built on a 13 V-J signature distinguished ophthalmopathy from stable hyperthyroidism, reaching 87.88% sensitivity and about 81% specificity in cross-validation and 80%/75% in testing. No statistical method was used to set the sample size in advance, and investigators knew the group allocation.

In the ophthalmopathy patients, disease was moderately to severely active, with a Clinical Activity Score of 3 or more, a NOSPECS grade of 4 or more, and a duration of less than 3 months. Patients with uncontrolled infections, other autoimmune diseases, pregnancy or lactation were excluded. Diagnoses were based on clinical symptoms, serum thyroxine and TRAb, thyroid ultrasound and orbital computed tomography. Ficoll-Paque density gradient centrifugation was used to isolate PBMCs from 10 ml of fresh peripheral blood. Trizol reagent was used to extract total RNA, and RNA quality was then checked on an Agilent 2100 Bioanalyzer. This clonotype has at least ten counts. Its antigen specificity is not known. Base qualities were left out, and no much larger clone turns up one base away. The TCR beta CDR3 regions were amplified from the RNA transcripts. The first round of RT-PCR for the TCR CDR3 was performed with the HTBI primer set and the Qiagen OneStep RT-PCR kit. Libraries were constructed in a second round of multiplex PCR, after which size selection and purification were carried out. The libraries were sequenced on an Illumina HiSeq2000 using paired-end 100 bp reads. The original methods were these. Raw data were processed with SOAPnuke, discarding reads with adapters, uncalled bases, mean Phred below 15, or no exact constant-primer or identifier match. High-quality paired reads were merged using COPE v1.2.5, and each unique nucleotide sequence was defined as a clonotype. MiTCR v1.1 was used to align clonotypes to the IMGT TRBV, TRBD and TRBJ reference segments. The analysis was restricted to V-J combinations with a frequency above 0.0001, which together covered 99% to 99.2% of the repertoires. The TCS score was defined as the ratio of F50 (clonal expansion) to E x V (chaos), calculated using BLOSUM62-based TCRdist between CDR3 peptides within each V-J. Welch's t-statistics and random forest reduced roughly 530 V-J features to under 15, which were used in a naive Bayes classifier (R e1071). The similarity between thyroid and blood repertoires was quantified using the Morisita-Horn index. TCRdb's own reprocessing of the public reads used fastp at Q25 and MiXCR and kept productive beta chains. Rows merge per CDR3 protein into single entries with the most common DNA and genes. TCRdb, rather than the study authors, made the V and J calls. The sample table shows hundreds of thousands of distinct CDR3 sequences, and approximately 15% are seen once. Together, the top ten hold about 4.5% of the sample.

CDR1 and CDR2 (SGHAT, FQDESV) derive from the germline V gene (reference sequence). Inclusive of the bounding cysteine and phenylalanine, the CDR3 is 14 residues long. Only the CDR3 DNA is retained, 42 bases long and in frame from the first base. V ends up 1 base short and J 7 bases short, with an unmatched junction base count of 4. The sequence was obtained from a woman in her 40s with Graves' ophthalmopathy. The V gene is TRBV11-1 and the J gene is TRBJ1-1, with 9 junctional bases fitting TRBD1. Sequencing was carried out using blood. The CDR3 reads CASSLEGTGFEAFF. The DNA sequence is TGTGCCAGCAGCTTAGAAGGGACAGGGTTTGAAGCTTTCTTT. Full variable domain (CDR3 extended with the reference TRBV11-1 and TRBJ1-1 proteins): EAEVAQSPRYKITEKSQAVAFWCDPISGHATLYWYRQILGQGPELLVQFQDESVVDDSQLPKDRFSAERLKGVDSTLKIQPAELGDSAMYLCASSLEGTGFEAFFGQGTRLTVV.